The 6 T cell receptor beta chains presented below share a single source sample, sequenced in a study of blood T cell repertoires in COVID-19. Data came from immunoSEQ multiplex PCR; TCRdb stores just in-frame clones and leaves some out. The sample has 60,000 to 70,000 clones; approximately 86% are singletons. Sequencing was done on a sample of peripheral blood. Receptor source: a man between 40 and 49 years old with COVID-19, enrolled during active disease.

The V gene is TRBV7-3, the J gene TRBJ2-3; 10 nucleotides agree with TRBD2. Germline-derived CDR1 and CDR2 are SGHTA and FQGTGA. This CDR3 is built from 17 residues. J lost 1 base, V lost 5 bases, and 9 bases had no gene match. CDR3 loop: CASSPTSGGVGTDTQYF. The CDR3 DNA sequence: TGTGCCAGCAGCCCTACGAGCGGGGGGGTGGGCACAGATACGCAGTATTTT.

The chain couples TRBV19 to TRBJ2-5; 8 bases map to TRBD1. The trim removed 4 bases at V and 1 base at J, leaving 2 bases unmatched. In germline, CDR1 is LNHDA, CDR2 SQIVND (reference sequence). The CDR3 contains 14 residues. CDR3 residues: CASSKGQGQETQYF. In DNA, the CDR3 is TGTGCCAGTAGTAAAGGACAGGGCCAAGAGACCCAGTACTTC.

This chain uses TRBV25-1 with TRBJ1-1, with D unclear. The V gene lost 4 bases and the J gene lost 3 bases, with 12 bases spanning the gap. The CDR3 is 14 amino acids. Germline CDR1 MGHDK, CDR2 SYGVNS. The CDR3 is CASSAGGGYTEAFF. The CDR3 region has the DNA TGTGCCAGCAGTGCCGGAGGAGGGTACACTGAAGCTTTCTTT.

V usage is TRBV29-1 and J usage is TRBJ1-3; 7 nucleotides align to TRBD1. Germline CDR1 reads SQVTM; CDR2 reads ANQGSEA. V lost 4 bases and J lost 0; bases outside the gene matches: 6. This CDR3 has 15 amino acids. For the CDR3, the DNA is TGCAGCGTTGCCTTGAGGGGGCCCTCTGGAAACACCATATATTTT. Amino acid sequence: CSVALRGPSGNTIYF.

The chain recombines TRBV18 with TRBJ2-3; 9 bases fit TRBD2. The germline CDR1 and CDR2 sequences are KGHSH and LQKENI. The CDR3 length is 16 residues. Unmatched junction bases numbered 14, after V lost 6 bases and J lost 7 bases. The CDR3 nucleotides read TGTGCCAGCTCCCTTGTGGGGGTAGCGGGGGCCTATACGCAGTATTTT. Translation gives CASSLVGVAGAYTQYF.

This chain joins TRBV7-9 and TRBJ2-2; D call uncertain. Trimming stripped 5 bases from V and 0 bases from J, with 4 bases between. The CDR3 consists of 13 residues. Germline CDR1 SEHNR, CDR2 FQNEAQ (reference sequence). This CDR3 is CASSPSNTGELFF. Here the CDR3 DNA reads TGTGCCAGCAGCCCTTCGAACACCGGGGAGCTGTTTTTT.